This T cell receptor beta chain was identified in a study of regulatory T cells in long-lasting Graves disease. The CDR3 covers 12 residues. The germline V and J ends were trimmed by 6 bases and 5 bases, with 9 bases remaining between them. CDR1 is MDHEN, CDR2 SYDVKM, per germline. Time point: newly diagnosed GD, antithyroid drugs for less than 3 months. From RNA extracted from PBMCs, the TCR library was made. Arm-PCR of CDR3 regions with iRepertoire HTBI primers generated TCR beta libraries. A single record per CDR3 protein comes from TCRdb applying MiXCR to the multiplex PCR reads. The data show more than 400,000 distinct CDR3 sequences, approximately 16% seen once. This clonotype was found many times. These data were also filed under a second study, of T cells in Graves' hyperthyroidism and ophthalmopathy. From that paper: First-round RT-PCR targeting the TCR CDR3 was performed with the HTBI primer set.

V gene TRBV28 combines with J gene TRBJ2-3, with D tentatively TRBD1 (5 bases). This sequence was found in a woman aged 30 to 39 with Graves disease. Sample: peripheral blood mononuclear cells (PBMCs), taken at new diagnosis, from a patient treated with antithyroid drugs. CDR3: CASSQGKDTQYF. The CDR3 nucleotides read TGTGCCAGCAGCCAGGGTAAAGATACGCAGTATTTT.